Each of the 12 T cell receptor beta chains below was sequenced from the same sample in a study of blood T cell repertoires in COVID-19. Profiled with immunoSEQ multiplex PCR; TCRdb holds only in-frame clones, not every one. This sample has about 80,000 clones, with around 91% found just once. The sample taken for sequencing was peripheral blood. The source is a woman of 80 years or more with active or convalescent COVID-19.

This rearrangement joins TRBV18 to TRBJ2-7; 7 bases are shared with TRBD1. CDR3 length: 15 amino acids. Germline V CDR1 and CDR2: KGHSH, LQKENI. After removal of 2 bases from V and 5 bases from J, the junction contained 9 bases not matched to a gene. CDR3: CASSPIQGVYDEQYF. CDR3 DNA sequence: TGTGCCAGCTCACCAATCCAGGGGGTATACGACGAGCAGTACTTC.

J is TRBJ2-2 and V is TRBV10-3; a possible D gene is TRBD2 (6 bases). The V gene's germline CDR1 is ENHRY and CDR2 SYGVKD. The V end lost 9 bases, the J end lost 0 bases, and 11 bases lay between the germline ends. The CDR3 spans 14 residues. The CDR3: CAISGSTNTGELFF. The CDR3, as DNA: TGTGCCATTAGCGGATCTACGAACACCGGGGAGCTGTTTTTT.

V gene TRBV18 combines with J gene TRBJ2-4, with 10 bases that match TRBD1. Germline V gene sequence: CDR1 KGHSH, CDR2 LQKENI. The ends lost 3 bases at V and 5 bases at J; junction bases unmatched: 7. This CDR3 comprises 16 residues. This CDR3 is CASSPPAGTGENIQYF. The CDR3 DNA reads as TGTGCCAGCTCACCGCCGGCGGGGACAGGGGAAAACATTCAGTACTTC. The full variable domain, in which reference TRBV18 and TRBJ2-4 provide the parts outside the CDR3, is NAGVMQNPRHLVRRRGQEARLRCSPMKGHSHVYWYRQLPEEGLKFMVYLQKENIIDESGMPKERFSAEFPKEGPSILRIQQVVRGDSAAYFCASSPPAGTGENIQYFGAGTRLSVL.

The chain employs TRBV29-1 and TRBJ2-7; TRBD1 is a possible D gene (5 bases). Germline V CDR1 and CDR2: SQVTM, ANQGSEA. Trimming shortened V by 1 base and J by 4 bases, and 14 bases separated the two germline ends. There are 14 residues in the CDR3. This CDR3 is CSVEAGYMGYEQYF. The CDR3 DNA reads as TGCAGCGTTGAAGCAGGGTATATGGGGTACGAGCAGTACTTC.

The chain links TRBV18 to TRBJ2-7; the match to TRBD1 covers 10 bases. This CDR3 region has 14 residues. CDR1 and CDR2 from the germline V gene are KGHSH and LQKENI. Unmatched junction bases numbered 2, after V lost 4 bases and J lost 2 bases. DNA of the CDR3: TGTGCCAGCTCACAGGGACAGGGGCCCTACGAGCAGTACTTC. Protein sequence: CASSQGQGPYEQYF.

The chain is built from TRBV4-2 and TRBJ1-2, with TRBD1 matching 7 bases. J was trimmed by 1 base and V by 3 bases; bases with no gene match: 5. The CDR3 totals 15 residues. The germline CDR1 and CDR2 sequences are LGHNA and YNFKEQ. CDR3 bases: TGTGCCAGCAGCCACACTAGGGACAGTAACTATGGCTACACCTTC. It yields the protein CASSHTRDSNYGYTF.

The V and J genes are TRBV19 and TRBJ2-5; the match to TRBD1 covers 9 bases. The CDR3 runs to 14 residues. Germline values: CDR1 LNHDA, CDR2 SQIVND (reference sequence). V shed 7 bases and J 3 bases; nucleotides not matched to a gene: 6. The CDR3 sequence: CASNPGTGKETQYF. CDR3 DNA sequence: TGTGCCAGTAATCCCGGGACAGGGAAAGAGACCCAGTACTTC.

V gene TRBV28 combines with J gene TRBJ1-5; 7 bases fit TRBD1. The germline V gene has CDR1 MDHEN and CDR2 SYDVKM. The CDR3 has 14 residues. With 6 bases clipped from V and 2 bases from J, the junction kept 4 bases outside the gene matches. The CDR3 DNA reads TGTGCCAGCAGCGGGACAGTCGGCAATCAGCCCCAGCATTTT. This translates into CASSGTVGNQPQHF.

In its sample, this clone was seen once. This chain connects TRBV28 to TRBJ1-6; D is ambiguous. From germline, CDR1 is MDHEN and CDR2 SYDVKM. The CDR3 extends over 15 amino acids. Trimming removed 3 bases at V and 1 base at J, with 7 bases between. The CDR3 DNA follows: TGTGCCAGCAGTTTTGAGGTTTCCTATAATTCACCCCTCCACTTT. This translates into CASSFEVSYNSPLHF.

This chain joins TRBV9 and TRBJ2-1; weak D call: TRBD2 (6 bases). With 0 bases removed from V and 2 bases from J, the gap between germline ends came to 9 bases. The CDR3 spans 15 residues. CDR1 SGDLS and CDR2 YYNGEE come from the germline V gene. CDR3 DNA: TGTGCCAGCAGCGTAGCTCTAGCGACCTACAATGAGCAGTTCTTC. Protein: CASSVALATYNEQFF.

The gene calls are TRBV6-5 and TRBJ1-5, with 9 nucleotides matching TRBD1. Trimming at V came to 6 bases and at J to 3 bases, leaving 3 bases not matched to a gene. Germline V gene data show CDR1 as MNHEY and CDR2 as SVGAGI. CDR3 length equals 14 residues. This chain's CDR3 is CASRGTGFNQPQHF. DNA of the CDR3: TGTGCCAGCAGAGGGACAGGGTTCAATCAGCCCCAGCATTTT.

This clone was observed a single time. This sequence joins TRBV9 and TRBJ2-1; TRBD2 agrees at 11 bases. Per germline, CDR1 SGDLS and CDR2 YYNGEE. The CDR3 has 18 amino acids. Trimming took 4 bases from V and 5 from J; bases not matched to a gene: 14. This chain's CDR3 is CASSQGGLAASGHNEQFF. The CDR3 DNA reads as TGTGCCAGCAGCCAAGGGGGACTAGCGGCGAGTGGCCACAATGAGCAGTTCTTC.